The sequence of this T cell receptor beta chain was determined in a study of shared clonotypes between healthy human individuals. Profiling relied on immunoSEQ multiplex PCR, and the TCRdb table lists in-frame clones only, not all of them. Of some 500,000 clones listed, 90% to 97% are singletons. This clone was counted a few times. The target antigen is unknown. Healthy HIV-negative adults with no recent acute infections or vaccinations were recruited as donors. General study points: Clonotypes not shared had lower generation probabilities than those common to all four donors.

The sequence was collected from a woman aged 25 to 45 in good health. Source material: naive CD4+ T cells sorted from blood. As for subset: CD45RA+ positively selected.

CDR3 coding DNA: TGCAGCCCCCCTCCGGGAGAAAACACTGAAGCTTTCTTT. Protein product: CSPPPGENTEAFF. This chain joins TRBV29-1 and TRBJ1-1; D gene ambiguous. The CDR3 has 13 residues. Trimming left V 8 bases short and J 2 bases short, with 15 bases between. Germline CDR1 SQVTM, CDR2 ANQGSEA.